The sample holds one count of the clone carrying this T cell receptor beta chain. Its antigen is still unknown. The record originates from a study of T cell responses to AZD1222 COVID-19 vaccine. Study-wide background: Pooled in the analysis were second doses at about 4 or about 12 weeks. General observations from the study: Vaccine-associated CD4 TCRs spanned spike, dominant at 160-218 and 743-854. Among the donors, most were white British and more were female, and clonal diversity was possibly underestimated. Just a handful of AZD1222 recipients were seropositive at baseline.

Some clones are missing from TCRdb's copy, which holds only in-frame ones; the method was immunoSEQ multiplex PCR. The data contain 150,000 or so clones, 91% of them singletons. The V gene's germline CDR1 is LGHDT and CDR2 YNNKEL (reference sequence). The CDR3 spans 16 residues. V trimming: 5 bases; J trimming: 1 base; junction bases outside the gene matches: 2. The sequencing used peripheral blood, collected on day 0 of AZD1222 vaccination. This chain connects TRBV3-1 (or the pseudogene TRBV3-2) to TRBJ2-2, with 12 bases matching TRBD2. The sequence was obtained from an adult in good health. This CDR3 reads CASSSTSGGNTGELFF. CDR3 nucleotide sequence: TGTGCCAGCAGCTCGACTAGCGGGGGGAACACCGGGGAGCTGTTTTTT.